This TCR beta chain was documented in a study of blood T cell repertoires in COVID-19. Study at large: Samples taken during acute and convalescent COVID-19 were collected in the United States, Italy and Spain.

Source study methods: Researchers report that nucleated cell counts were estimated from reference gene primer amplification. TCRdb's table, derived via immunoSEQ multiplex PCR, lists solely in-frame clones and lacks some. V, J and clone size are taken as reported in that table, and D and trimming were inferred from the DNA itself. The table has roughly 180,000 clones, 82% seen once. The V gene's germline CDR1 is LGHNA and CDR2 YSLEER. Trimming pared 0 bases from V and 4 bases from J, leaving 9 bases between. The CDR3 runs 15 residues. Assignment of participants to cohorts was predicated upon participant-reported clinical history.

The sequence came from a man aged 35-49 years who had recovered from COVID-19. The sample taken for sequencing was PBMCs or T cells enriched from blood (not recorded which). V is TRBV4-3 and J is TRBJ2-2, with a weak D call TRBD1 (5 bases). The CDR3, as DNA: TGCGCCAGCAGCCAAGATAGGGGAACCACCGGGGAGCTGTTTTTT. Residues: CASSQDRGTTGELFF.